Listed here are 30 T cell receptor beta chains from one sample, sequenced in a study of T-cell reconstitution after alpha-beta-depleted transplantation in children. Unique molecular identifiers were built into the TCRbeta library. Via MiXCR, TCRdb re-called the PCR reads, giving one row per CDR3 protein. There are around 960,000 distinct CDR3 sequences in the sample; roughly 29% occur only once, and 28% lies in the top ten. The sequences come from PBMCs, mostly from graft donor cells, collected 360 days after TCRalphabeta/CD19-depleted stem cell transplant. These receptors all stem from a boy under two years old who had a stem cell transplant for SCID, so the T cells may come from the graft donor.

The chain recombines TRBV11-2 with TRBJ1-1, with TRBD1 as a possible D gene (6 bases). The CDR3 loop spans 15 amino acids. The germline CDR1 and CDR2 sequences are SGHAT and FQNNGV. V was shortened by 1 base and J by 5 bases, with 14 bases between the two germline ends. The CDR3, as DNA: TGTGCCAGCAGCTTAGGTAACAGGGCTGGGACTGAAGCTTTCTTT. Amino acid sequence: CASSLGNRAGTEAFF.

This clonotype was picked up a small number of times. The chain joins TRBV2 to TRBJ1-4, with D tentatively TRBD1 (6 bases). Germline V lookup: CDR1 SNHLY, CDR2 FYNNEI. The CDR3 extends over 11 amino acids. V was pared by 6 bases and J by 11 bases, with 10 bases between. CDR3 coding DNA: TGTGCCAGCAGCCTGCAGGGGAAACTGTTTTTT. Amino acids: CASSLQGKLFF.

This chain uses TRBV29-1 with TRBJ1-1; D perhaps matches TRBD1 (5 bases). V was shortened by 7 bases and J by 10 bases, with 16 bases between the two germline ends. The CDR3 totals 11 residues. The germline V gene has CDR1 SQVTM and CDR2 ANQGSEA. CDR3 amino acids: CSAEIKQVAFF. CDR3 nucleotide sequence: TGCAGCGCCGAAATCAAACAGGTAGCTTTCTTT.

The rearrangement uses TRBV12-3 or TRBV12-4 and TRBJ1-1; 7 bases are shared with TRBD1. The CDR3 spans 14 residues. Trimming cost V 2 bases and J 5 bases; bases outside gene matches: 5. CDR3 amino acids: CASSLTGVQTEAFF. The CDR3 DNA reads TGTGCCAGCAGTTTAACAGGGGTACAGACTGAAGCTTTCTTT.

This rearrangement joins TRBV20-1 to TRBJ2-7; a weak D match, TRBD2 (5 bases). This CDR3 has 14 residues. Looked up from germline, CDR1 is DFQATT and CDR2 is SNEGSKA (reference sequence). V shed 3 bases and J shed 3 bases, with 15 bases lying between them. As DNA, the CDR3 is TGCAGTGCTAGGCAAGGGAGCGCTCGCTACGAGCAGTACTTC. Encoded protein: CSARQGSARYEQYF.

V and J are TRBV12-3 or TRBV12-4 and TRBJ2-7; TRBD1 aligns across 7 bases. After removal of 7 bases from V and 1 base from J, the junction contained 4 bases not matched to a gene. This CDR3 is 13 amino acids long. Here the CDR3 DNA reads TGTGCCAGCACTAAGGACAGGTCCTACGAGCAGTACTTC. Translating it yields CASTKDRSYEQYF.

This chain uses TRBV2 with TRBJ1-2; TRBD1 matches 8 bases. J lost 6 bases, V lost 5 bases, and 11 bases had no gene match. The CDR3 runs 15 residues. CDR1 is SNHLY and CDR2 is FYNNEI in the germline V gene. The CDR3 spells CASSPQGQGGDGYTF. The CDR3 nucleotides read TGTGCCAGCAGTCCCCAAGGACAGGGCGGGGATGGCTACACCTTC.

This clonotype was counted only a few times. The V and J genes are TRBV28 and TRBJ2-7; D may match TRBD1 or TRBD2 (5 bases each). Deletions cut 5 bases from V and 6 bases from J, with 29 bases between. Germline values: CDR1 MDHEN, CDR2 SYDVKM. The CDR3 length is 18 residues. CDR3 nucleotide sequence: TGTGCCAGCAGTGAGTGGGGGTATGGTTCCACTAATAACTTCGAGCAGTACTTC. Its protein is CASSEWGYGSTNNFEQYF.

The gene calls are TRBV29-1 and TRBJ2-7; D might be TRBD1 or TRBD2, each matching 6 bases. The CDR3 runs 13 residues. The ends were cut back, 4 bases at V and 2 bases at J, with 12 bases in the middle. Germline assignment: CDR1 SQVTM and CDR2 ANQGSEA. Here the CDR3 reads CSVGWGATYEQYF. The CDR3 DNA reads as TGCAGCGTTGGTTGGGGGGCGACCTACGAGCAGTACTTC.

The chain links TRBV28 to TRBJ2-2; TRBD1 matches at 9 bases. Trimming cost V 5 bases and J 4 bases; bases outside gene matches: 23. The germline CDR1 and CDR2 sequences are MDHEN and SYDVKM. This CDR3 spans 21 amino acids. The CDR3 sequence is CASSPIPGQGQRGGITGELFF. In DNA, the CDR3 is TGTGCCAGCAGTCCAATCCCGGGACAGGGACAGCGTGGGGGGATCACCGGGGAGCTGTTTTTT. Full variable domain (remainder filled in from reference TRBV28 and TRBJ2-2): DVKVTQSSRYLVKRTGEKVFLECVQDMDHENMFWYRQDPGLGLRLIYFSYDVKMKEKGDIPEGYSVSREKKERFSLILESASTNQTSMYLCASSPIPGQGQRGGITGELFFGEGSRLTVL.

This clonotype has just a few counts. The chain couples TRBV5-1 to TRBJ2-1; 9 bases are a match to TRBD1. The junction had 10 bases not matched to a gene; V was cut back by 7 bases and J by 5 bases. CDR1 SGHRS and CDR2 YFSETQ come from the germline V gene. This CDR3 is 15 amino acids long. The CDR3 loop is CASWGGTGHDNEQFF. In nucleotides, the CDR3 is TGCGCCAGCTGGGGCGGGACAGGGCACGACAATGAGCAGTTCTTC.

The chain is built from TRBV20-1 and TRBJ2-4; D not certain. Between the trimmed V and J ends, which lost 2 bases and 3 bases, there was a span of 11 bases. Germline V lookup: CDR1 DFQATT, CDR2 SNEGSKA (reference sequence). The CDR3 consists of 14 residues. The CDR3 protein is CSARQFPSKNIQYF. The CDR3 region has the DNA TGCAGTGCTAGACAGTTCCCTAGCAAAAACATTCAGTACTTC.

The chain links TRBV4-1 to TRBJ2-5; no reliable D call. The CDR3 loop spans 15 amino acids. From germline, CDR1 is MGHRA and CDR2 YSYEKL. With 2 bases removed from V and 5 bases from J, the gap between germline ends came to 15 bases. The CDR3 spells CASSQIQLIGETQYF. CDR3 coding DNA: TGCGCCAGCAGCCAAATCCAACTTATCGGGGAGACCCAGTACTTC.

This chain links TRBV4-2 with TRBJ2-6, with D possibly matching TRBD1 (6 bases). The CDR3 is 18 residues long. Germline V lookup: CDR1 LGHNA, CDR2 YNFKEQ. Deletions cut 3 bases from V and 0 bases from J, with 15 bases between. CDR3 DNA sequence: TGTGCCAGCAGCCAGTCGGTGGGGGCGGCCTCTGGGGCCAACGTCCTGACTTTC. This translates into CASSQSVGAASGANVLTF.

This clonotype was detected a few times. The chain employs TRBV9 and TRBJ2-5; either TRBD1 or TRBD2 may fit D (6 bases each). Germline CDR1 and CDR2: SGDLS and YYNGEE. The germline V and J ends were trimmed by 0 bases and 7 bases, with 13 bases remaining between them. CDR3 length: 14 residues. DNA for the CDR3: TGTGCCAGCAGCGTAGAGGGGGGCCGGGGGACCCAGTACTTC. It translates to CASSVEGGRGTQYF.

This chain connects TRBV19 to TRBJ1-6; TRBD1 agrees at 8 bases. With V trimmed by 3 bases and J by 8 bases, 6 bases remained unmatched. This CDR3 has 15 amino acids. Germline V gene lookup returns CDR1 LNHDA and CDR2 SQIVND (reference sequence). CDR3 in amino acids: CASSMRSGGYSPLHF. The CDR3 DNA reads TGTGCCAGTAGTATGCGTTCAGGGGGCTATTCACCCCTCCACTTT.

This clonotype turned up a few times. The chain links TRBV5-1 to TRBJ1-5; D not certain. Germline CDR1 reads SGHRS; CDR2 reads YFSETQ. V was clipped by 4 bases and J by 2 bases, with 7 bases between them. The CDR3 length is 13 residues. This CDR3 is CASSRLGNQPQHF. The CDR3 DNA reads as TGCGCCAGCAGCCGGCTTGGCAATCAGCCCCAGCATTTT.

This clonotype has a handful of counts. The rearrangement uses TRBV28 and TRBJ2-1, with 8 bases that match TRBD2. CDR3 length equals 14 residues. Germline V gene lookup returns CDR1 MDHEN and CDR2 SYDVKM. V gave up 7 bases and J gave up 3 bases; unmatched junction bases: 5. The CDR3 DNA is TGTGCCAGCAACGTAGCGGGGTACTACAATGAGCAGTTCTTC. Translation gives CASNVAGYYNEQFF.

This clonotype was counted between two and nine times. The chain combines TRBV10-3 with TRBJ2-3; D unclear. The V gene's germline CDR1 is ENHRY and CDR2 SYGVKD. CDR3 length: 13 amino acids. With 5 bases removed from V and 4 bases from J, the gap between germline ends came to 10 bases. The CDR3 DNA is TGTGCCATCAGTTCGGAACCCCCAGATACGCAGTATTTT. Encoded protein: CAISSEPPDTQYF.

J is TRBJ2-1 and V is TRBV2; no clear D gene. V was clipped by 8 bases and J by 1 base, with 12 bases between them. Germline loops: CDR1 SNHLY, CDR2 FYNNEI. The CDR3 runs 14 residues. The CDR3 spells CASASAWSYNEQFF. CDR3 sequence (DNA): TGTGCCAGCGCCTCCGCGTGGTCCTACAATGAGCAGTTCTTC.

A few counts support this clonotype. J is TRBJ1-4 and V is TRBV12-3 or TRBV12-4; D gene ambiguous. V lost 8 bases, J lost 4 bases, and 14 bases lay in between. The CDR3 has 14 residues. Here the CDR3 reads CASSKGHINEKLFF. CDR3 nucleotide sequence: TGTGCCAGCTCAAAGGGCCATATTAATGAAAAACTGTTTTTT.

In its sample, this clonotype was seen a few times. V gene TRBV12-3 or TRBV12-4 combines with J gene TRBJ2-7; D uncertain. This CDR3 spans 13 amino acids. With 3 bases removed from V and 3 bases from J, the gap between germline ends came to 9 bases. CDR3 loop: CASSFRIVYEQYF. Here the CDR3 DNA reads TGTGCCAGCAGTTTTCGGATCGTCTACGAGCAGTACTTC.

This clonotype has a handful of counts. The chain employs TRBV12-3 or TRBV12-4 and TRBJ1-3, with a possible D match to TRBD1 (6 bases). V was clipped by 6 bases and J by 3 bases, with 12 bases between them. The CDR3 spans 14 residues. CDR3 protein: CASSPDSFGNTIYF. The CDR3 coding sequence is TGTGCCAGCAGCCCGGACAGTTTTGGAAACACCATATATTTT.

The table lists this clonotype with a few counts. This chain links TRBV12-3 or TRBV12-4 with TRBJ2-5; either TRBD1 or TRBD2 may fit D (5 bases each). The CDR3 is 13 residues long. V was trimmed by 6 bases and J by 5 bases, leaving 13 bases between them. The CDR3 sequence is CASSSGTPETQYF. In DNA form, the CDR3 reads TGTGCCAGCAGCTCCGGGACCCCGGAGACCCAGTACTTC.

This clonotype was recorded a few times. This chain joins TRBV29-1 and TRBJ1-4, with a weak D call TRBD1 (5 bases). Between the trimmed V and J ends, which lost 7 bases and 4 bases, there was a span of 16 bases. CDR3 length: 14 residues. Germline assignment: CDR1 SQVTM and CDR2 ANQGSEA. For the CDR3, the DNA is TGCAGCGCTGGGGGGGGTCGAGATAATGAAAAACTGTTTTTT. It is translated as CSAGGGRDNEKLFF.

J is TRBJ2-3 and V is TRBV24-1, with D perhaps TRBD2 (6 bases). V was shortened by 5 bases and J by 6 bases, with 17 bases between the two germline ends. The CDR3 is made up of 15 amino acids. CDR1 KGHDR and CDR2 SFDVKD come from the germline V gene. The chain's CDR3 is CATSVPTPGGDTQYF. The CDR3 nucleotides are TGTGCCACCAGTGTGCCCACACCAGGAGGGGATACGCAGTATTTT.

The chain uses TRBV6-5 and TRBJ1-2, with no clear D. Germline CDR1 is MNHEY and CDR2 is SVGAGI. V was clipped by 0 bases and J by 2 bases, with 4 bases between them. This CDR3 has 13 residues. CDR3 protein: CASSYSTNYGYTF. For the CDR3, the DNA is TGTGCCAGCAGTTACTCGACCAACTATGGCTACACCTTC.

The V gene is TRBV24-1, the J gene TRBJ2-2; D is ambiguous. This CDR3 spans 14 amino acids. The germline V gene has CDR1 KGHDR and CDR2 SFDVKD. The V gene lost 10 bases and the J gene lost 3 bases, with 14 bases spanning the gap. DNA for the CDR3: TGTGCCACTACCACGGACCGGGACACCGGGGAGCTGTTTTTT. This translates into CATTTDRDTGELFF.

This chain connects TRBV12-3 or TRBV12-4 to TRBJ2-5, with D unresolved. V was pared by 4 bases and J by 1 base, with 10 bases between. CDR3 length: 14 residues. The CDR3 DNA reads TGTGCCAGCAGTTCAACGACGGTCCAAGAGACCCAGTACTTC. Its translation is CASSSTTVQETQYF.

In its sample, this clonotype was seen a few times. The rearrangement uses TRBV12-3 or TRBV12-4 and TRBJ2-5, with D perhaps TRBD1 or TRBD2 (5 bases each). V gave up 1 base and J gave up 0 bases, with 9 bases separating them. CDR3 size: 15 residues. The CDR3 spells CASSLDGAYQETQYF. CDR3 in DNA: TGTGCCAGCAGTTTAGACGGGGCGTACCAAGAGACCCAGTACTTC.